These 5 T cell receptor beta chains share one sample of origin, sequenced in a study of cytomegalovirus exposure and HLA in healthy donors. Researchers ran the PCR with 60 Vbeta and 13 Jbeta primers. Only in-frame clones appear in the TCRdb table, and some are missing; sequencing was by immunoSEQ multiplex PCR. The table has about 70,000 clones, more than 80% seen once; the top ten hold less than 2.5%. Sequencing was carried out using PBMCs. These receptors were taken from a woman younger than 45 in good health and CMV-seronegative.

In DNA form, the CDR3 reads TGTGCCAGCAGCTTAGTGGCTTCAGGGAGGAGCAATCAGCCCCAGCATTTT. This translates into CASSLVASGRSNQPQHF. The chain uses TRBV7-2 and TRBJ1-5, with D possibly being TRBD1 (5 bases). Trimming cost V 1 base and J 1 base, with 14 bases left between them. Per germline, CDR1 SGHTA and CDR2 FQGNSA. The CDR3 is made up of 17 amino acids.

The chain links TRBV9 to TRBJ2-1; 8 positions agree with TRBD2. The V segment lost 3 bases and the J segment 4 bases; nucleotides outside the gene matches: 3. Germline V gene lookup returns CDR1 SGDLS and CDR2 YYNGEE. The CDR3 is made up of 14 amino acids. The DNA for the CDR3 is TGTGCCAGCAGCGCCGCTAGCGGGTACAATGAGCAGTTCTTC. It specifies CASSAASGYNEQFF.

The V gene is TRBV2, the J gene TRBJ2-5; D unresolved. CDR3 length equals 14 residues. The V gene lost 1 base and the J gene lost 2 bases, with 8 bases spanning the gap. Germline CDR1 and CDR2: SNHLY and FYNNEI. CDR3 protein: CASSEDGFQETQYF. The CDR3, as DNA: TGTGCCAGCAGTGAAGACGGGTTTCAAGAGACCCAGTACTTC. Using reference TRBV2 and TRBJ2-5 for the parts outside the CDR3, the full variable domain is EPEVTQTPSHQVTQMGQEVILRCVPISNHLYFYWYRQILGQKVEFLVSFYNNEISEKSEIFDDQFSVERPDGSNFTLKIRSTKLEDSAMYFCASSEDGFQETQYFGPGTRLLVL.

V is TRBV2 and J is TRBJ1-1, with 7 bases fitting TRBD1. The CDR3 extends over 14 amino acids. Germline lookup yields CDR1 SNHLY and CDR2 FYNNEI. V dropped 7 bases and J dropped 0; count of bases not matched to a gene: 5. This chain's CDR3 is CASTVQGVNTEAFF. In DNA form, the CDR3 reads TGTGCCAGCACTGTGCAGGGGGTGAACACTGAAGCTTTCTTT.

The chain links TRBV9 to TRBJ2-1; TRBD2 aligns across 9 bases. The CDR3 has 14 residues. Trimming at V came to 1 base and at J to 8 bases, leaving 4 bases not matched to a gene. CDR1 is SGDLS and CDR2 is YYNGEE in the germline V gene. The CDR3 is CASSVLAGIDEQFF. DNA for the CDR3: TGTGCCAGCAGCGTACTAGCGGGAATCGATGAGCAGTTCTTC.